A single sample is the source of the 7 T cell receptor beta chains below, sequenced in a study of blood T cell repertoires in COVID-19. Assay: immunoSEQ multiplex PCR; the TCRdb copy retains only in-frame clones and omits some. Found here are some 320,000 clones, around 92% of them singletons; the top ten hold approximately 2.9%. Sequencing was performed on PBMCs or T cells enriched from blood (not recorded which). These receptor sequences come from a woman in her forties or fifties who had been exposed to COVID-19.

In DNA, the CDR3 is TGTGCCAGCAGTGACGAACGGGCCGGGGAGCTGTTTTTT. Encoded protein: CASSDERAGELFF. The chain couples TRBV2 to TRBJ2-2, with unresolved D. Germline V gives CDR1 SNHLY, CDR2 FYNNEI. The CDR3 is 13 residues long. Trimming stripped 3 bases from V and 6 bases from J, with 8 bases between.

The V call is TRBV5-1, the J call TRBJ1-4, with D unresolved. Germline V gene sequence: CDR1 SGHRS, CDR2 YFSETQ. The CDR3 runs 15 residues. V shed 3 bases and J shed 5 bases, with 14 bases lying between them. The CDR3 sequence is CASSSSNSRNEKLFF. CDR3 bases: TGCGCCAGCAGCTCGTCCAACAGCCGAAATGAAAAACTGTTTTTT.

The V gene is TRBV5-1, the J gene TRBJ1-2, with 8 bases fitting TRBD1. CDR1 and CDR2 from the germline V gene are SGHRS and YFSETQ. The CDR3 covers 13 residues. V shed 4 bases, J shed 7 bases, and the junction held 6 bases outside the gene matches. The CDR3: CASSPTGVGGYTF. CDR3 coding DNA: TGCGCCAGCAGCCCGACAGGGGTCGGTGGCTACACCTTC.

CDR3 in DNA: TGTGCCAGCAGCTTAATGCCCGGGTACAATGAGCAGTTCTTC. This encodes CASSLMPGYNEQFF. This chain links TRBV7-2 with TRBJ2-1, with D uncertain. In germline, CDR1 is SGHTA, CDR2 FQGNSA. This CDR3 is built from 14 residues. Trimming removed 2 bases at V and 4 bases at J, with 9 bases between.

The chain links TRBV5-1 to TRBJ2-1; 10 positions match TRBD2. Germline values: CDR1 SGHRS, CDR2 YFSETQ. Trimming took 6 bases from V and 2 from J; bases not matched to a gene: 5. This CDR3 has 15 residues. CDR3: CASTLLAGAYNEQFF. The CDR3 nucleotides are TGCGCCAGCACCCTTCTAGCGGGGGCCTACAATGAGCAGTTCTTC.

The chain has TRBV18 and TRBJ1-1, with D unclear. This CDR3 contains 12 residues. The V end lost 6 bases, the J end lost 6 bases, and 11 bases lay between the germline ends. Germline lookup yields CDR1 KGHSH and CDR2 LQKENI. The CDR3 coding sequence is TGTGCCAGCTCGCGGGGTGGGTCTGAAGCTTTCTTT. Its translation: CASSRGGSEAFF.

The chain joins TRBV6-1 to TRBJ2-3, with TRBD2 identical over 10 bases. The germline gives CDR1 MNHNS, CDR2 SASEGT. The CDR3 is made up of 17 amino acids. V dropped 4 bases and J dropped 0; count of bases not matched to a gene: 7. The CDR3 DNA reads as TGTGCCAGCAGTGTAGTTTTACTAGCGGGGAGCACAGATACGCAGTATTTT. Translated: CASSVVLLAGSTDTQYF.